This T cell receptor (beta chain) is from a study of Graves' ophthalmopathy and Graves' hyperthyroidism. Study-wide results and caveats: In blood, most expanded thyroid clonotypes above 0.001 frequency were also detected. The model flagged ophthalmopathy progression at around 70% sensitivity and 72% to 75% specificity.

Concerning this clonotype: Antigen: not known.

The CDR3 covers 13 residues. In germline, CDR1 is MNHNS, CDR2 SASEGT. V gave up 1 base and J gave up 7 bases, with 11 bases separating them. Hyperthyroidism patients were newly diagnosed, ill under 2 months, and aged 18 to 65 years. Amplification of the TCR beta CDR3 regions used RNA transcripts (as template). HTBI primers were used in a first-round RT-PCR, which preceded a second-round multiplex PCR. TCRdb used MiXCR to reprocess the multiplex PCR reads, holding one entry per CDR3 protein. The sample holds hundreds of thousands of distinct CDR3 sequences, 21% seen once. The chain uses TRBV6-1 and TRBJ2-7; D gene unclear. The sample taken for sequencing was peripheral blood. The TCR comes from a woman aged 18-29 years with stable Graves' hyperthyroidism. In nucleotides, the CDR3 is TGTGCCAGCAGTGAAGGCTCACTGGGGGAGCAGTACTTC. This translates into CASSEGSLGEQYF.